This T cell receptor (beta chain) was captured in a study of shared clonotypes between healthy human individuals. TCRdb's copy holds only in-frame clones and misses some; the assay was immunoSEQ multiplex PCR. The sample includes 1 million to 1.3 million clones, 75% to 80% of them seen just once. On this clone: Other nucleotide sequences in the sample specify the same CDR3.

The CDR3 runs 13 residues. The ends were cut back, 6 bases at V and 1 base at J, with 9 bases in the middle. Germline CDR1 is KGHSH and CDR2 is LQKENI. The source material was memory CD4+ T cells from PBMCs. Subset here: CD45RA-negative fraction. The rearrangement uses TRBV18 and TRBJ1-1; D might be TRBD1 (5 bases). The sequence derives from a man aged 18 to 30 in good health. Some clones in this sample may be carry-over from other donors' samples. The CDR3 protein is CASSLDRNTEAFF. For the CDR3, the DNA is TGTGCCAGCTCCCTCGACAGGAACACTGAAGCTTTCTTT. Together with reference TRBV18 and TRBJ1-1, the CDR3 gives the full variable domain: NAGVMQNPRHLVRRRGQEARLRCSPMKGHSHVYWYRQLPEEGLKFMVYLQKENIIDESGMPKERFSAEFPKEGPSILRIQQVVRGDSAAYFCASSLDRNTEAFFGQGTRLTVV.